This entry concerns a single TCR beta chain. What it binds is unknown. Clones were read by immunoSEQ multiplex PCR, and TCRdb kept only the in-frame ones, dropping some. The sample has approximately 110,000 clones, about nine tenths seen once. CDR1 and CDR2 (germline): MGHRA, YSYEKL. V was pared by 1 base and J by 10 bases, with 14 bases between. This CDR3 is built from 14 residues. These data belong to a study of T cell responses to AZD1222 COVID-19 vaccine. The study's findings and limits: Just 5 or 6 AZD1222 recipients tested seropositive at baseline. Mostly white British, mostly female donors; authors suggested clonal diversity may be underestimated. Spike was spanned by vaccine-associated CD4 TCRs, which were dominant at 160-218 and 743-854.

Second doses were pooled across both intervals (about 4 or about 12 weeks). The chain combines TRBV4-1 with TRBJ2-1, with a tentative D call TRBD2 (5 bases). Sequencing was performed on peripheral blood, taken 28 days after the second AZD1222 dose. The sequence came from an adult who received the AZD1222 COVID-19 vaccine. CDR3 in DNA: TGCGCCAGCAGCCAAGTCCTTAACACGGGGGAGCAGTTCTTC. This gives the protein CASSQVLNTGEQFF.